Below, 2 T cell receptor beta chains from the same sample are listed, as sequenced in a study of shared clonotypes between healthy human individuals. The protocol was immunoSEQ multiplex PCR, while the TCRdb copy is restricted to in-frame clones and leaves out a portion. The table includes some 380,000 clones, 90% to 97% detected once. What was sequenced was memory CD8+ T cells sorted from blood. The subset: CD45RO+ cells pooled with CCR7-negative TemRA cells. Receptor source: a man aged 30 to 39 in good health.

This chain links TRBV10-3 with TRBJ2-3, with TRBD2 identical over 11 bases. V lost 0 bases, J lost 0 bases, and 2 bases stayed unmatched. This CDR3 has 17 residues. Germline-derived CDR1 and CDR2 are ENHRY and SYGVKD. The CDR3 sequence: CAISESLAGGSTDTQYF. Here the CDR3 DNA reads TGTGCCATCAGTGAGTCGTTAGCGGGAGGGAGCACAGATACGCAGTATTTT.

This chain links TRBV19 with TRBJ2-5; D perhaps matches TRBD1 (6 bases). From germline, CDR1 is LNHDA and CDR2 SQIVND (reference sequence). This CDR3 spans 11 amino acids. V dropped 9 bases and J dropped 5 bases, with 10 bases sitting between them. The DNA of the CDR3 is TGTGCCAGACAGGGCACGGAGACCCAGTACTTC. It yields the protein CARQGTETQYF.